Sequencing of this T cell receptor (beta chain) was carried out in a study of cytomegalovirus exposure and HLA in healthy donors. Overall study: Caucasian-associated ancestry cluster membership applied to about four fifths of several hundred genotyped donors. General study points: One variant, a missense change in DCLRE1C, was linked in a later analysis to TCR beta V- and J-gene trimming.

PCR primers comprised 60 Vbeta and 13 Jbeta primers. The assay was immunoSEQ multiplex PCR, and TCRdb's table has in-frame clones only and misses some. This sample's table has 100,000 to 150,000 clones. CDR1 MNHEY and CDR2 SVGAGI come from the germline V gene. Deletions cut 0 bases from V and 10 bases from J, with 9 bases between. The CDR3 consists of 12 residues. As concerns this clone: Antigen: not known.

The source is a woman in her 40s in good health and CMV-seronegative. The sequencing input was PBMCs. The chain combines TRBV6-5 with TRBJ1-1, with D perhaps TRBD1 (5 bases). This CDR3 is CASSYSGRGAFF. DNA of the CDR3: TGTGCCAGCAGTTACTCAGGGAGGGGAGCTTTCTTT.